This record looks at one TCR beta chain sequence and its context. What it recognizes is unknown. This record belongs to a study of cytomegalovirus exposure and HLA in healthy donors. Study-level points and caveats: What was likely a sequencing artifact was a cluster of highly shared sequence variants.

The germline CDR1 and CDR2 sequences are MDHEN and SYDVKM. The CDR3 consists of 14 residues. The germline V and J ends were trimmed by 11 bases and 6 bases, with 20 bases remaining between them. Primers for the PCR totalled 60 Vbeta and 13 Jbeta. Sequencing was performed with immunoSEQ multiplex PCR; in TCRdb, only in-frame clones are kept and a portion is missing. The sample carries 120,000 to 150,000 clones, around 80% recorded once. This receptor was taken from a male donor in good health and CMV-seropositive. Sequencing was carried out using PBMCs. The chain links TRBV28 to TRBJ1-5; D not resolved. CDR3 in amino acids: CAGAGGQPSQPQHF. CDR3 in DNA: TGTGCCGGCGCCGGAGGGCAGCCGAGTCAGCCCCAGCATTTT. Variable domain in full (rest from reference TRBV28 and TRBJ1-5): DVKVTQSSRYLVKRTGEKVFLECVQDMDHENMFWYRQDPGLGLRLIYFSYDVKMKEKGDIPEGYSVSREKKERFSLILESASTNQTSMYLCAGAGGQPSQPQHFGDGTRLSIL.